The 16 T cell receptor beta chains below all came from one sample that was sequenced in a study of cytomegalovirus exposure and HLA in healthy donors. Researchers ran the PCR with 60 Vbeta and 13 Jbeta primers. Generated by immunoSEQ multiplex PCR, the TCRdb table keeps only in-frame clones and is missing some. The table shows 160,000 or so clones, with roughly 80% occurring only once. Material: PBMCs. The origin of the receptors is a man aged 35 to 55 in good health and CMV-seronegative.

The chain has TRBV10-1 and TRBJ2-5, with D possibly being TRBD2 (6 bases). V lost 4 bases to trimming and J lost 6 bases, with 15 bases between them. Germline V gene data show CDR1 as WNHNN and CDR2 as SYGVQD (reference sequence). The CDR3 is 14 residues long. The CDR3 reads CASSGGGAEKTQYF. CDR3 DNA sequence: TGCGCCAGCAGTGGCGGAGGGGCGGAAAAGACCCAGTACTTC.

The rearrangement uses TRBV27 and TRBJ2-1; 12 bases match TRBD2. Per germline, CDR1 MNHEY and CDR2 SMNVEV (reference sequence). The CDR3 has 17 amino acids. V dropped 4 bases and J dropped 3; count of bases not matched to a gene: 7. CDR3 protein: CASSSDWTSGDYNEQFF. CDR3 bases: TGTGCCAGCAGTTCAGACTGGACTAGCGGGGACTACAATGAGCAGTTCTTC.

This chain connects TRBV4-3 to TRBJ1-2, with TRBD1 matching 12 bases. CDR1 is LGHNA and CDR2 is YSLEER in the germline V gene. The V and J ends lost 0 bases and 4 bases, in that order; junction bases with no gene match: 6. This CDR3 spans 17 amino acids. The CDR3 protein is CASSQDTGQGAGYGYTF. The CDR3 DNA reads TGCGCCAGCAGCCAAGACACGGGACAGGGGGCTGGCTATGGCTACACCTTC.

The chain has TRBV27 and TRBJ1-4, with TRBD1 as a possible D gene (6 bases). Germline-derived CDR1 and CDR2 are MNHEY and SMNVEV (reference sequence). The CDR3 is 15 amino acids. The V gene lost 6 bases and the J gene lost 5 bases, with 16 bases spanning the gap. CDR3 amino acids: CASRRSGGANEKLFF. The CDR3 DNA follows: TGTGCCAGCAGACGATCGGGGGGGGCCAATGAAAAACTGTTTTTT. Combining the CDR3 with reference TRBV27 and TRBJ1-4 gives the whole variable domain EAQVTQNPRYLITVTGKKLTVTCSQNMNHEYMSWYRQDPGLGLRQIYYSMNVEVTDKGDVPEGYKVSRKEKRNFPLILESPSPNQTSLYFCASRRSGGANEKLFFGSGTQLSVL.

The sample holds one count of this clone. The chain recombines TRBV5-1 with TRBJ1-2; unclear D gene. The CDR3 covers 15 residues. The germline V and J ends were trimmed by 6 bases and 5 bases, with 20 bases remaining between them. Germline values: CDR1 SGHRS, CDR2 YFSETQ. The CDR3, as DNA: TGCGCCAGCACTCCGTTGGACCGGGGTGGATATGGCTACACCTTC. Encoded protein: CASTPLDRGGYGYTF. The variable domain in full, with the rest retrieved from reference TRBV5-1 and TRBJ1-2, is KAGVTQTPRYLIKTRGQQVTLSCSPISGHRSVSWYQQTPGQGLQFLFEYFSETQRNKGNFPGRFSGRQFSNSRSEMNVSTLELGDSALYLCASTPLDRGGYGYTFGSGTRLTVV.

The count of this clone is one. V gene TRBV5-4 combines with J gene TRBJ1-2; 9 bases are shared with TRBD1. Germline lookup yields CDR1 SGHNT and CDR2 YYREEE (reference sequence). Trimming cost V 4 bases and J 7 bases; bases outside gene matches: 5. The CDR3 has 13 residues. The CDR3 DNA reads TGTGCCAGCAGCAGGGACAGGGAGGGTGGCTACACCTTC. It encodes CASSRDREGGYTF.

The V and J genes are TRBV7-2 and TRBJ2-7; D is possibly TRBD1 (6 bases). The CDR3 is 14 residues long. V was pared by 0 bases and J by 5 bases, with 11 bases between. Germline values: CDR1 SGHTA, CDR2 FQGNSA. The CDR3 here is CASSLAGRGDEQYF. The DNA for the CDR3 is TGTGCCAGCAGCTTAGCCGGCAGGGGCGACGAGCAGTACTTC.

V gene TRBV5-1 combines with J gene TRBJ2-7; no reliable D call. Trimming cost V 6 bases and J 7 bases, with 26 bases left between them. CDR3 length equals 16 residues. Germline CDR1 reads SGHRS; CDR2 reads YFSETQ. CDR3 DNA sequence: TGCGCCAGCACCCACGGCCGCGGCACCCTAAAAGAGGAGCAGTACTTC. It encodes CASTHGRGTLKEEQYF.

The rearrangement joins TRBV10-3 to TRBJ1-5, with 9 bases lining up with TRBD1. CDR3 size: 16 residues. CDR1 and CDR2 from the germline V gene are ENHRY and SYGVKD. J gave up 5 bases and V 0 bases, and 5 bases lay outside the gene matches. The CDR3 nucleotides read TGTGCCATCAGTGAGTCGGGGGGACAGGGCGATCAGCCCCAGCATTTT. It translates to CAISESGGQGDQPQHF.

The rearrangement links TRBV19 to TRBJ1-5, with D possibly matching TRBD1 (6 bases). Germline V gene sequence: CDR1 LNHDA, CDR2 SQIVND (reference sequence). The CDR3 runs to 14 residues. V was pared by 5 bases and J by 0 bases, with 8 bases between. CDR3 DNA: TGTGCCAGTAGTGTACAGGGTAGCAATCAGCCCCAGCATTTT. As protein: CASSVQGSNQPQHF.

The J gene is TRBJ2-1, the V gene TRBV29-1, with D unresolved. CDR1 is SQVTM, CDR2 ANQGSEA, per germline. CDR3 size: 11 residues. V was clipped by 4 bases and J by 9 bases, with 10 bases between them. CDR3 protein: CSVVYAAEQFF. CDR3 nucleotide sequence: TGCAGCGTTGTATACGCGGCTGAGCAGTTCTTC.

Written as DNA, the CDR3 is TGTGCCAGCATCCGGACAGGGGCGAACTATGGCTACACCTTC. Protein sequence: CASIRTGANYGYTF. The chain links TRBV7-2 to TRBJ1-2; 9 nucleotides align to TRBD1. Per the germline V gene, CDR1 is SGHTA and CDR2 is FQGNSA. The CDR3 extends over 14 amino acids. The J segment lost 2 bases and the V segment lost 7 bases, leaving 5 bases of the junction unmatched.

The V gene is TRBV7-2, the J gene TRBJ1-6; TRBD1 agrees at 9 bases. There are 15 residues in the CDR3. The ends lost 3 bases at V and 7 bases at J; junction bases unmatched: 4. CDR1 and CDR2 from the germline V gene are SGHTA and FQGNSA. The CDR3 DNA sequence: TGTGCCAGCAGCTTGGAACAGGGGGCGAATTCACCCCTCCACTTT. Its protein product is CASSLEQGANSPLHF. The complete variable domain, with remaining parts taken from reference TRBV7-2 and TRBJ1-6, reads GAGVSQSPSNKVTEKGKDVELRCDPISGHTALYWYRQSLGQGLEFLIYFQGNSAPDKSGLPSDRFSAERTGGSVSTLTIQRTQQEDSAVYLCASSLEQGANSPLHFGNGTRLTVT.

This clone was picked up one time. The chain has TRBV19 and TRBJ1-6; weak D call: TRBD1 (5 bases). Germline CDR1 reads LNHDA; CDR2 reads SQIVND (reference sequence). There are 18 residues in the CDR3. Trimming removed 5 bases at V and 0 bases at J, with 17 bases between. CDR3 loop: CASSGHYRISSYNSPLHF. The CDR3, as DNA: TGTGCCAGTAGTGGACACTATAGGATTAGCTCCTATAATTCACCCCTCCACTTT.

The genes are TRBV7-2 and TRBJ2-1, with 8 bases fitting TRBD1. The CDR3 has 17 residues. Looked up from germline, CDR1 is SGHTA and CDR2 is FQGNSA. V lost 5 bases to trimming and J lost 5 bases; unmatched junction nucleotides: 14. The CDR3 loop reads CASSPIKNRGFHNEQFF. The CDR3 DNA reads as TGTGCCAGCAGCCCTATAAAAAACAGGGGGTTCCACAATGAGCAGTTCTTC.

V gene TRBV7-2 combines with J gene TRBJ2-2; no firm D call. From germline, CDR1 is SGHTA and CDR2 FQGNSA. V dropped 7 bases and J dropped 6 bases, with 15 bases sitting between them. This CDR3 contains 14 residues. The CDR3 loop reads CASTDFVGSGELFF. CDR3 in DNA: TGTGCCAGCACCGACTTCGTAGGATCCGGGGAGCTGTTTTTT.